Below are 7 T cell receptor beta chains sequenced from a single sample in a study of T-cell reconstitution after alpha-beta-depleted transplantation in children. Preparation of the TCRbeta library involved a method that used unique molecular identifiers. TCRdb itself ran the PCR reads through MiXCR, one entry per CDR3 protein. Seen here are 700,000 to 950,000 distinct CDR3 sequences, around 15% observed once, and the top ten hold about 4.6%. The input for sequencing was PBMCs, mostly from graft donor cells, taken 360 days after TCRalphabeta/CD19-depleted stem cell transplant. Source of these receptors: a male patient younger than 18 who had a stem cell transplant for acute lymphoblastic leukemia, so the T cells may come from the graft donor.

The CDR3 spells CSARARAGGPETQYF. The DNA for the CDR3 is TGCAGTGCTAGAGCTAGGGCGGGAGGGCCGGAGACCCAGTACTTC. The rearrangement uses TRBV20-1 and TRBJ2-5, with TRBD2 identical over 9 bases. The trim removed 1 base at V and 5 bases at J, leaving 8 bases unmatched. CDR3 length: 15 residues. The germline CDR1 and CDR2 sequences are DFQATT and SNEGSKA (reference sequence).

This clonotype showed up just a few times. The chain has TRBV5-6 and TRBJ2-6; D unclear. V gave up 3 bases and J gave up 0 bases, with 10 bases separating them. The germline CDR1 and CDR2 sequences are SGHDT and YYEEEE. This CDR3 has 16 residues. The CDR3 reads CASSSDWSSGANVLTF. DNA for the CDR3: TGTGCCAGCAGCTCTGATTGGTCCTCTGGGGCCAACGTCCTGACTTTC. Full variable domain (remainder filled in from reference TRBV5-6 and TRBJ2-6): DAGVTQSPTHLIKTRGQQVTLRCSPKSGHDTVSWYQQALGQGPQFIFQYYEEEERQRGNFPDRFSGHQFPNYSSELNVNALLLGDSALYLCASSSDWSSGANVLTFGAGSRLTVL.

This clonotype was seen a few times. This chain joins TRBV18 and TRBJ2-7; 8 nucleotides match TRBD2. V gave up 4 bases and J gave up 0 bases; unmatched junction bases: 8. The CDR3 spans 16 residues. Germline V gene lookup returns CDR1 KGHSH and CDR2 LQKENI. The CDR3 DNA is TGTGCCAGCTCACAAAGAGGCGGGAGGTCCTCCTACGAGCAGTACTTC. This translates into CASSQRGGRSSYEQYF.

The table lists this clonotype with a few counts. The chain couples TRBV18 to TRBJ2-5; TRBD1 matches 8 bases. CDR1 is KGHSH, CDR2 LQKENI, per germline. CDR3 length: 15 amino acids. Trimming cost V 5 bases and J 4 bases; bases outside gene matches: 9. In DNA form, the CDR3 reads TGTGCCAGCTCAACTTGGACAGGGTCCTTAGAGACCCAGTACTTC. Translated, it gives CASSTWTGSLETQYF.

This clonotype was seen more than once but under ten times. The V gene is TRBV12-3 or TRBV12-4, the J gene TRBJ2-2; perhaps D is TRBD1 or TRBD2 (5 bases each). V lost 3 bases to trimming and J lost 3 bases, with 8 bases between them. The CDR3 totals 14 residues. The CDR3 region is CASSFGTDTGELFF. The CDR3 nucleotides read TGTGCCAGCAGTTTTGGGACGGACACCGGGGAGCTGTTTTTT.

V usage is TRBV12-5 and J usage is TRBJ1-2, with D hard to call. V was cut by 1 base and J by 4 bases, with 10 bases left in between. The CDR3 runs to 14 residues. Germline V gives CDR1 LGHNT, CDR2 FRNRAP. The CDR3 sequence is CASGLGATLYGYTF. CDR3 DNA: TGTGCTAGTGGTTTGGGAGCTACCCTCTATGGCTACACCTTC.

The V gene is TRBV3-1, the J gene TRBJ2-7; D is ambiguous. The CDR3 contains 16 residues. The V end lost 0 bases, the J end lost 5 bases, and 17 bases lay between the germline ends. Germline V CDR1 and CDR2: LGHDT, YNNKEL (reference sequence). As DNA, the CDR3 is TGTGCCAGCAGCCAAGATATAGTTCTACGCGTCGACGAGCAGTACTTC. This sequence encodes CASSQDIVLRVDEQYF.